These 15 T cell receptor beta chains share one sample of origin, sequenced in a study of vaccination effects on CD4 cells after COVID-19. Their recognized antigens are unknown. Sequencing in the ViraFEST assay came after antigen-specific CD4+ T cells had been expanded with viral peptide pools, which were used to stimulate PBMC. Subsequent to a culture period of about ten days, CD4+ T cells were isolated. Two-dose vaccination with either BNT162b2 or mRNA-1273 was given to the participants. Clones were sequenced by immunoSEQ multiplex PCR, and TCRdb holds only the in-frame ones, with some missing. The sample comprises 15,000 to 20,000 clones, approximately 80% of which are singletons, and about 20% rests with the top ten. Sequencing was performed on CD4+ T cells from PBMCs cultured with HCoV-NL63 spike peptides, taken after COVID-19 vaccination. The receptors were sampled from a human donor who received a COVID-19 vaccine.

V and J are TRBV5-5 and TRBJ2-2; unclear D gene. V lost 4 bases, J lost 7 bases, and 14 bases lay in between. Germline V gene lookup returns CDR1 SGHKS and CDR2 YYEKEE (reference sequence). CDR3 length: 14 amino acids. CDR3 bases: TGTGCCAGCAGCCAAAGTCCGCCGGGCGGGGAGCTGTTTTTT. Amino acids: CASSQSPPGGELFF.

The CDR3: CASSRGLNYEQYF. As DNA, the CDR3 is TGTGCCAGCAGTCGGGGCCTGAACTACGAGCAGTACTTC. The chain carries TRBV27 and TRBJ2-7, with D tentatively TRBD1 or TRBD2 (5 bases each). The V and J ends lost 5 bases and 3 bases respectively, with 11 bases between them. The CDR3 consists of 13 residues. Germline V gene data show CDR1 as MNHEY and CDR2 as SMNVEV (reference sequence).

This clone came up once. The chain recombines TRBV7-2 with TRBJ2-7; D remains unclear. Trimming pared 6 bases from V and 2 bases from J, leaving 8 bases between. CDR3 length equals 12 residues. Germline CDR1 reads SGHTA; CDR2 reads FQGNSA. The CDR3 here is CASSLSTYEQYF. CDR3 bases: TGTGCCAGCAGTTTAAGTACCTACGAGCAGTACTTC.

The chain has TRBV6-1 and TRBJ1-2; D unclear. CDR3 size: 13 residues. V was shortened by 11 bases and J by 10 bases, with 23 bases between the two germline ends. The germline V gene has CDR1 MNHNS and CDR2 SASEGT. CDR3 amino acids: CACASPSPVDYTF. DNA for the CDR3: TGTGCCTGCGCTTCCCCCTCTCCGGTAGACTACACCTTC.

The rearrangement uses TRBV5-1 and TRBJ1-4, with 8 nucleotides matching TRBD1. V dropped 6 bases and J dropped 4; count of bases not matched to a gene: 11. The CDR3 sequence is 16 residues long. Germline-derived CDR1 and CDR2 are SGHRS and YFSETQ. CDR3 loop: CASTQGAPGSNEKLFF. In DNA form, the CDR3 reads TGCGCCAGCACTCAGGGGGCGCCGGGAAGTAATGAAAAACTGTTTTTT.

The chain couples TRBV19 to TRBJ2-2; no definite D call. The CDR3 totals 14 residues. Germline lookup yields CDR1 LNHDA and CDR2 SQIVND (reference sequence). Trimming cost V 5 bases and J 3 bases, with 10 bases left between them. CDR3 sequence: CASSPNRHTGELFF. The CDR3 region has the DNA TGTGCCAGTAGTCCAAACAGACACACCGGGGAGCTGTTTTTT.

The chain has TRBV5-1 and TRBJ2-3, with D maybe TRBD2 (5 bases). V was shortened by 7 bases and J by 0 bases, with 9 bases between the two germline ends. Germline V gene lookup returns CDR1 SGHRS and CDR2 YFSETQ. The CDR3 loop spans 13 amino acids. The chain's CDR3 is CASRTRSTDTQYF. CDR3 DNA: TGCGCCAGCCGGACTCGCAGCACAGATACGCAGTATTTT.

The sample holds a few counts of this clone. This chain uses TRBV4-3 with TRBJ1-3, with D perhaps matching TRBD1 (5 bases). The ends were cut back, 0 bases at V and 4 bases at J, with 10 bases in the middle. The V gene's germline CDR1 is LGHNA and CDR2 YSLEER. The CDR3 sequence is 15 residues long. Here the CDR3 DNA reads TGCGCCAGCAGCCAAGATCCGGGACGAGGAAACACCATATATTTT. This gives the protein CASSQDPGRGNTIYF.

The chain couples TRBV6-5 to TRBJ2-7; 10 bases align to TRBD1. This CDR3 region has 15 residues. V lost 5 bases and J lost 2; bases outside the gene matches: 6. From germline, CDR1 is MNHEY and CDR2 SVGAGI. This chain's CDR3 is CASSPRQGAAYEQYF. The CDR3 DNA sequence: TGTGCCAGCAGTCCTAGACAGGGGGCGGCCTACGAGCAGTACTTC.

This clone was detected a few times. This chain uses TRBV30 with TRBJ1-6, with a weak D call TRBD1 (5 bases). Germline CDR1 reads GTSNPN; CDR2 reads SVGIG (reference sequence). The V and J ends lost 3 bases and 7 bases respectively, with 10 bases between them. CDR3 size: 13 residues. Written as DNA, the CDR3 is TGTGCCTGGAGGCCAGGGTGGAATTCACCCCTCCACTTT. It encodes CAWRPGWNSPLHF.

This clone was picked up a small number of times. The chain links TRBV27 to TRBJ1-3; 7 bases are a match to TRBD1. Looked up from germline, CDR1 is MNHEY and CDR2 is SMNVEV (reference sequence). The CDR3 is made up of 14 amino acids. V gave up 5 bases and J gave up 3 bases; unmatched junction bases: 4. The CDR3 DNA reads TGTGCCAGCAGTGTCACAGGGGATGGAAACACCATATATTTT. Amino acids: CASSVTGDGNTIYF.

The chain links TRBV5-1 to TRBJ1-6; TRBD1 agrees at 8 bases. V shed 3 bases, J shed 6 bases, and the junction held 8 bases outside the gene matches. The CDR3 extends over 16 amino acids. Germline values: CDR1 SGHRS, CDR2 YFSETQ. DNA for the CDR3: TGCGCCAGCAGCTCTGGACAGGGACAAATTAATTCACCCCTCCACTTT. As protein: CASSSGQGQINSPLHF.

This clone was detected only a few times. V gene TRBV11-3 combines with J gene TRBJ1-3, with 7 bases matching TRBD1. The CDR3 is 14 amino acids. The germline CDR1 and CDR2 sequences are SGHNT and YENEEA. The ends lost 5 bases at V and 0 bases at J; junction bases unmatched: 1. CDR3 coding DNA: TGTGCCAGCAGCCGGGACAGCTCTGGAAACACCATATATTTT. It translates to CASSRDSSGNTIYF.

This chain links TRBV2 with TRBJ2-7; 8 bases map to TRBD1. Germline V lookup: CDR1 SNHLY, CDR2 FYNNEI. With V trimmed by 7 bases and J by 3 bases, 2 bases remained unmatched. The CDR3 sequence is 12 residues long. This CDR3 reads CASTTGGYEQYF. DNA of the CDR3: TGTGCCAGCACTACAGGGGGCTACGAGCAGTACTTC.

The genes are TRBV2 and TRBJ1-5; D not resolved. The CDR3 has 16 residues. The germline V gene has CDR1 SNHLY and CDR2 FYNNEI. Trimming left V 6 bases short and J 2 bases short, with 17 bases between. The CDR3 spells CASRQVQRSGNQPQHF. The DNA for the CDR3 is TGTGCCAGCAGGCAGGTTCAAAGAAGCGGCAATCAGCCCCAGCATTTT. Full variable domain (rest looked up from reference TRBV2 and TRBJ1-5): EPEVTQTPSHQVTQMGQEVILRCVPISNHLYFYWYRQILGQKVEFLVSFYNNEISEKSEIFDDQFSVERPDGSNFTLKIRSTKLEDSAMYFCASRQVQRSGNQPQHFGDGTRLSIL.